This T cell receptor beta chain is from a study of T cell repertoires in cytomegalovirus infection (dated by TCRdb to the late 2010s). In the study overall: Recently identified HLA-C-restricted CMV epitopes, whose presentation resists viral immunomodulation, were targeted by peptide stimulations together with well-studied HLA-B-restricted epitopes. The HLA type of each donor mattered for the analysis, because public TCR beta signatures pointed to carriage of CMV infection along with the matching HLA type. Study-level results and caveats: The ex vivo response was dominated by HLA-C-restricted CMV-specific TCR beta clonotypes, which also provided the single most frequent clonotype in two of eight donors. In both this cohort and an independent cohort of 352 donors, the cumulative frequency of public TCR beta family members distinguished carriers of CMV infection plus the relevant HLA type.

In regard to this clonotype: It has no known antigen specificity. Per-base qualities were not stored, and no clone one base away is much larger.

Instrument on record: Illumina HiSeq 1500. Using fastp trimming at Q25 and MiXCR clonotype assembly, TCRdb reanalyzed the public sequencing data and kept in-frame beta chains. Each CDR3 protein gets just one entry, which takes the most common genes and DNA from the rows behind it. This sample comprises roughly 860,000 distinct CDR3 sequences, around a third of them detected only once. Of the sample, approximately 13% is held by the ten largest clones. The intended sense of this specimen's treatment or condition label: in vitro stimulation with specific CMV peptide epitopes to enrich CMV-specific T cells. Sequenced material: cultured CD8+ T cells from PBMCs, taken from culture after CMV antigen stimulation. The source is a human donor in good health (CMV status not recorded). Some clones in this sample may be carry-over from other donors' samples.

In nucleotides, the sequence is TGTGCCAGCAAGTGGCAACGCTATGGCTACACCTTC. It translates to CASKWQRYGYTF. The chain couples TRBV2 to TRBJ1-2; too little of a D gene remains to name it. V and J lose 7 bases and 4 bases, and a span of 10 bases separates them. CDR1 and CDR2 are drawn from the germline V gene: SNHLY, FYNNEI. The cysteine opens and the phenylalanine closes a CDR3 of 12 amino acids. Only the CDR3 part of the read is kept: 36 bases, read in frame from the first base.